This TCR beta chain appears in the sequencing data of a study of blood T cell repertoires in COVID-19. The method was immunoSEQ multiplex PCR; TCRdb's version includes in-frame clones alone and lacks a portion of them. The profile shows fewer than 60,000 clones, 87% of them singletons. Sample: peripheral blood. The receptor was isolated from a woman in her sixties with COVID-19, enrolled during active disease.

CDR3 in amino acids: CAISESGLAGKHNEQFF. The CDR3 DNA is TGTGCCATCAGTGAGTCTGGACTAGCGGGGAAGCACAATGAGCAGTTCTTC. The V gene is TRBV10-3, the J gene TRBJ2-1; 12 bases agree with TRBD2. CDR3 length: 17 amino acids. Germline trimming cut 0 bases from V and 5 bases from J; bases unmatched to any gene: 5. Germline CDR1 and CDR2: ENHRY and SYGVKD.